This TCR beta chain was sequenced during a study of T cell responses to AZD1222 COVID-19 vaccine. Study-wide results and caveats: Most donors were white British and more were female, and clonal diversity was possibly underestimated.

The CDR3 covers 17 residues. CDR1 LGHDT and CDR2 YNNKEL come from the germline V gene (reference sequence). V lost 0 bases to trimming and J lost 3 bases; unmatched junction nucleotides: 10. Clones were read by immunoSEQ multiplex PCR, and TCRdb kept only the in-frame ones, dropping some. The table includes approximately 190,000 clones, over 85% detected once. As concerns this clone: The antigen remains unidentified.

Sequencing used peripheral blood, obtained 28 days after the second AZD1222 dose. The rearrangement uses TRBV3-1 (or the pseudogene TRBV3-2) and TRBJ2-5; 7 bases agree with TRBD1. The sequence derives from an adult who received the AZD1222 COVID-19 vaccine. CDR3 nucleotides: TGTGCCAGCAGCCAAGATCGGGGACAGCGTTATGAAGAGACCCAGTACTTC. This sequence encodes CASSQDRGQRYEETQYF.